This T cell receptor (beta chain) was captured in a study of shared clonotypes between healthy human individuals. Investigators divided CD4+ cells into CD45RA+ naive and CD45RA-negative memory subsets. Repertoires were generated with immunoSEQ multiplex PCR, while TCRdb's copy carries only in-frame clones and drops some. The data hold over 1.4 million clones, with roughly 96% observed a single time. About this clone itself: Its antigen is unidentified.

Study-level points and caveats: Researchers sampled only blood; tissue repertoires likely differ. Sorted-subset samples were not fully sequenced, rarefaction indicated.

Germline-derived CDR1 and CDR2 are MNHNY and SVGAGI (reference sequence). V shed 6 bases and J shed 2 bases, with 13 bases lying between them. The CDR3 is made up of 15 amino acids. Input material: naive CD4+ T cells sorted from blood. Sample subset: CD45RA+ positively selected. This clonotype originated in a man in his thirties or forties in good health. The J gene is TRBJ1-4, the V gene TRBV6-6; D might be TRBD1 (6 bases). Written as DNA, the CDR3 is TGTGCCAGCAGGGATCCGGGACACACTAATGAAAAACTGTTTTTT. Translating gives CASRDPGHTNEKLFF.